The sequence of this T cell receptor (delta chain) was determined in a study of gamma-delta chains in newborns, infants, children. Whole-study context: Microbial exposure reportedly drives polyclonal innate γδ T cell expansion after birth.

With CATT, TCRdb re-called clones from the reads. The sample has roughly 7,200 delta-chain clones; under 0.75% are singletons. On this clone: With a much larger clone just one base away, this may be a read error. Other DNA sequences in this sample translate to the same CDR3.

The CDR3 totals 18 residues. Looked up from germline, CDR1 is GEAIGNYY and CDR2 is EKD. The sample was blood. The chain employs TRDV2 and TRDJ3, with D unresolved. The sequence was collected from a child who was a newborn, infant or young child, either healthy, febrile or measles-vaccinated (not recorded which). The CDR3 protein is CACDTASGGSWDTRQMFF. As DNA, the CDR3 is TGCGCCTGTGACACGGCGTCGGGCGGCTCCTGGGACACCCGACAGATGTTTTTC.